These T cell receptor beta chains were read from a single sample in a study of blood T cells in healthy people across ages. TCRdb reprocessed the 5' RACE reads via MiXCR and lists one record per CDR3 protein. Seen here are around 780,000 distinct CDR3 sequences, about 56% observed once, and the top ten hold around 24%. Source material: blood. The receptors were sampled from a man in his forties or fifties in good health. CDR3s include the opening cysteine and the closing phenylalanine or tryptophan. The order of the fields is D gene, V gene, clone size, J gene, CDR3 protein, CDR3 DNA. The D gene is left open where the match is weak. Part of the rows lack a size; the others show once, few, many or a class for expanded clones.

TRBD2	TRBV7-6	.	TRBJ2-7	CASSSNHGTSGSYEQYF	TGTGCCAGCAGCTCCAACCACGGGACTAGCGGCTCCTACGAGCAGTACTTC
TRBD1	TRBV9	.	TRBJ2-1	CACSFSPRDQGALEKFF	TGTGCCTGCAGCTTCAGCCCCCGCGACCAGGGGGCCCTGGAGAAGTTCTTC
TRBD2	TRBV29-1	.	TRBJ2-2	CSVAVAGENTGELFF	TGCAGCGTTGCGGTGGCGGGAGAGAACACCGGGGAGCTGTTTTTT
TRBD1	TRBV6-5	few	TRBJ2-7	CASSYSTGISYEQYF	TGTGCCAGCAGTTACTCGACAGGGATCTCCTACGAGCAGTACTTC
.	TRBV20-1	.	TRBJ2-5	CSVGVRGETQYF	TGCAGTGTAGGGGTTAGGGGGGAGACCCAGTACTTC
.	TRBV24-1	few	TRBJ1-2	CATSDSRYGYTF	TGTGCCACCAGTGATTCGCGCTATGGCTACACCTTC
TRBD1	TRBV12-5	.	TRBJ2-3	CASGWGQGTDTQYF	TGTGCTAGTGGTTGGGGACAGGGGACAGATACGCAGTATTTT
.	TRBV6-2/TRBV6-3	.	TRBJ2-1	CASSYLQSYNEQFF	TGTGCCAGCAGTTACCTGCAGAGCTACAATGAGCAGTTCTTC
.	TRBV25-1	.	TRBJ2-7	CASSLDSGYEQYF	TGTGCCAGCAGCCTGGACTCGGGATACGAGCAGTACTTC
TRBD1	TRBV2	many	TRBJ2-5	CASRRRDREETQYF	TGTGCCAGCAGGCGAAGGGACAGGGAAGAGACCCAGTACTTC
TRBD1	TRBV14	.	TRBJ2-7	CASSSFRDRGSEQYF	TGTGCCAGCAGCTCATTCCGGGACAGGGGGAGCGAGCAGTACTTC